The clone carrying this TCR beta chain was detected a few times. The source of the sample is a study of cytomegalovirus exposure and HLA in healthy donors. The germline gives CDR1 MNHNY, CDR2 SVGAGI (reference sequence). The V end was cut by 5 bases, the J end by 7 bases, with 9 bases between. The CDR3 consists of 13 residues. Primers: 60 Vbeta forward and 13 Jbeta reverse. Using immunoSEQ multiplex PCR, the repertoire was profiled, and TCRdb retains in-frame clones only, with some absent. The sample holds 60,000 to 65,000 clones; around 87% are singletons and the top ten take less than 1.5%. The chain is built from TRBV6-6 and TRBJ1-6; TRBD1 is a possible D gene (6 bases). The clonotype comes from a man aged 18 to 29 in good health and CMV-seronegative. The sample taken for sequencing was PBMCs. CDR3 region: CASSRQGNSPLHF. CDR3 coding DNA: TGTGCCAGCAGTCGTCAGGGGAATTCACCCCTCCACTTT.